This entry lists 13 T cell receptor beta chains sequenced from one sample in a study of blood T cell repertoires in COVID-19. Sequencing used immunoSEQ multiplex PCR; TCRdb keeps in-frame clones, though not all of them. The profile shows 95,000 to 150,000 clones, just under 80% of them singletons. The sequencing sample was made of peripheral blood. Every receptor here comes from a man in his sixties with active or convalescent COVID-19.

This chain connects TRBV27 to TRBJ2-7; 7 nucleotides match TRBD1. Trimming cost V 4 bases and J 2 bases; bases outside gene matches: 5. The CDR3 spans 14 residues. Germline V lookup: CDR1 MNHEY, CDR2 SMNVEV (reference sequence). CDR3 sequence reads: CASSSGTVTYEQYF. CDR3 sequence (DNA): TGTGCCAGCAGTTCCGGGACAGTGACCTACGAGCAGTACTTC.

The CDR3 loop is CASSRPGQGIYEQYF. The DNA for the CDR3 is TGTGCCAGCAGCCGTCCGGGACAGGGTATTTACGAGCAGTACTTC. This chain connects TRBV11-1 to TRBJ2-7; 9 bases are shared with TRBD1. The junction had 9 bases not matched to a gene; V was cut back by 5 bases and J by 4 bases. The germline gives CDR1 SGHAT, CDR2 FQDESV (reference sequence). The CDR3 has 15 amino acids.

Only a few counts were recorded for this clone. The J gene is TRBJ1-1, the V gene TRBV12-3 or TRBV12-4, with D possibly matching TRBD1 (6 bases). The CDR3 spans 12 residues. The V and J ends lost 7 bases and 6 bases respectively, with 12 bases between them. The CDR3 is CASIRGGAEAFF. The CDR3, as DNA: TGTGCCAGCATCAGGGGTGGCGCTGAAGCTTTCTTT.

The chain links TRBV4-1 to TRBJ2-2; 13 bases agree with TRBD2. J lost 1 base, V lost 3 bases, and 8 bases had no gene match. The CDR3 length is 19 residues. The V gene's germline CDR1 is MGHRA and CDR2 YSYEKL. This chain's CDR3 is CASSHITGTSGKNTGELFF. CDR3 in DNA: TGCGCCAGCAGCCACATAACGGGGACTAGCGGGAAGAACACCGGGGAGCTGTTTTTT.

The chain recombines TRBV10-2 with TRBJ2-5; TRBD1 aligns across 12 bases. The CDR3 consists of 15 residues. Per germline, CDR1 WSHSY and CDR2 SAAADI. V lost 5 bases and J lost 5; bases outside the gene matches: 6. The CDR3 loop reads CASSLRDRGQETQYF. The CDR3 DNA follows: TGCGCCAGCAGTCTCCGGGACAGGGGGCAGGAGACCCAGTACTTC.

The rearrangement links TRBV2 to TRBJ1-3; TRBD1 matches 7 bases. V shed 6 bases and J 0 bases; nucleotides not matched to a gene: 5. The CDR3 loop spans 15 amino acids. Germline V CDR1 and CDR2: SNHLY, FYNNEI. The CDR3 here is CASRVGQLSGNTIYF. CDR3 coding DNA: TGTGCCAGCAGGGTGGGACAGCTCTCTGGAAACACCATATATTTT.

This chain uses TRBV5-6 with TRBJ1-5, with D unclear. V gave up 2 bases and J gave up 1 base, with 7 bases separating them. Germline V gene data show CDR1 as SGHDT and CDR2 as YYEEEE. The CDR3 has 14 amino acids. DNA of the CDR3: TGTGCCAGCAGCTTTTATAGCAGCAATCAGCCCCAGCATTTT. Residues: CASSFYSSNQPQHF.

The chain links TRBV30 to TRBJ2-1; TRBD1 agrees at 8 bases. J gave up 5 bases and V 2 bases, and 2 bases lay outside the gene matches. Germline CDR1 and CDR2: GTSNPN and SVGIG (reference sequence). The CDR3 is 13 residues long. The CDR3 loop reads CAWSWTGNNEQFF. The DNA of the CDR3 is TGTGCCTGGAGTTGGACAGGGAACAATGAGCAGTTCTTC.

The DNA of the CDR3 is TGTGCCAGCAGCGAAGGGCTAGCGGGGCTAGCCAAAAACATTCAGTACTTC. Its protein product is CASSEGLAGLAKNIQYF. The rearrangement joins TRBV7-2 to TRBJ2-4, with 9 bases aligning to TRBD2. The CDR3 has 17 residues. Germline CDR1 and CDR2: SGHTA and FQGNSA. Trimming at V came to 5 bases and at J to 0 bases, leaving 8 bases not matched to a gene. Drawing the rest from reference TRBV7-2 and TRBJ2-4, the complete variable domain is GAGVSQSPSNKVTEKGKDVELRCDPISGHTALYWYRQSLGQGLEFLIYFQGNSAPDKSGLPSDRFSAERTGGSVSTLTIQRTQQEDSAVYLCASSEGLAGLAKNIQYFGAGTRLSVL.

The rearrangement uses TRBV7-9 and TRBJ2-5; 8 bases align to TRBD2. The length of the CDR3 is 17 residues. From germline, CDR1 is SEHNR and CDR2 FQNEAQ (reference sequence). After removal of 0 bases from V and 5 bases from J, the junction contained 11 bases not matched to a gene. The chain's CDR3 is CASSLAAGGPFRETQYF. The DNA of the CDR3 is TGTGCCAGCAGCTTAGCGGCGGGGGGCCCTTTCCGGGAGACCCAGTACTTC.

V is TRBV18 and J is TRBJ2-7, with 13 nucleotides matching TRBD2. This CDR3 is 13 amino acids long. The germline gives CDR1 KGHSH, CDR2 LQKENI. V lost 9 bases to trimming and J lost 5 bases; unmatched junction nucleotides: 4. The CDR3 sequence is CASRTSGSHEQYF. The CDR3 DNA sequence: TGTGCCAGTCGGACTAGCGGGAGTCACGAGCAGTACTTC.

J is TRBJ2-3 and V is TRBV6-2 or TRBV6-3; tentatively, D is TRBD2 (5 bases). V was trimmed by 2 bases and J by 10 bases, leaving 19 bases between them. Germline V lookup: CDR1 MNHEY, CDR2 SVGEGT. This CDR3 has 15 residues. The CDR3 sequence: CASSYGLVSMVAQYF. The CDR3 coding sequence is TGTGCCAGCAGTTACGGACTCGTCTCTATGGTGGCGCAGTATTTT.

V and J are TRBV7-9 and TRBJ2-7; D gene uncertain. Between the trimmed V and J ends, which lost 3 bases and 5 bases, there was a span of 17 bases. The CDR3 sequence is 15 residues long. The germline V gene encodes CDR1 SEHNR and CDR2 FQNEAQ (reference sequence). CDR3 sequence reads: CASSFNSSWLHEQYF. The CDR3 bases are TGTGCCAGCAGCTTTAATAGCAGTTGGCTCCACGAGCAGTACTTC.